This entry is about one T cell receptor (beta chain). Trimming took off 4 bases at V and 12 bases at J, with 25 bases between the two ends. Per the germline V gene, CDR1 is MGHRA and CDR2 is YSYEKL. CDR3 length equals 16 residues. The sample belongs to a study of blood T cell repertoires in COVID-19. Repertoires were generated with immunoSEQ multiplex PCR, while TCRdb's copy carries only in-frame clones and drops some. The sample comprises 150,000 to 200,000 clones, around 82% of which are singletons, and less than 3% rests with the top ten. The sequence was obtained from a human donor with acute or convalescent COVID-19. The donor label of this sample is uncertain. The J gene is TRBJ2-1, the V gene TRBV4-1, with a possible D match to TRBD1 (6 bases). The material sequenced was peripheral blood. The DNA for the CDR3 is TGCGCCAGCAGCCCAAGAACTAGGGGGAACAATGAGCGGCAGTTCTTC. Translation: CASSPRTRGNNERQFF.